This T cell receptor beta chain originates from a study of T cells in Graves' hyperthyroidism and ophthalmopathy. Trimming pared 0 bases from V and 0 bases from J, leaving 6 bases between. CDR1 LGHDT and CDR2 YNNKEL come from the germline V gene (reference sequence). There are 15 residues in the CDR3. The investigators amplified TCR beta CDR3 regions from RNA transcripts. HTBI primers were the set used in a first-round RT-PCR of the TCR CDR3. TCRdb re-derived calls from the multiplex PCR reads in MiXCR, one entry per CDR3 protein. The sample lists a few hundred thousand distinct CDR3 sequences; roughly 14% were seen once.

This clonotype was obtained from a man under 40 with Graves' hyperthyroidism that later progressed to Graves' ophthalmopathy. The chain combines TRBV3-1 with TRBJ2-1; no clear D gene. The sample taken for sequencing was blood. The CDR3 protein is CASSQDAPSYNEQFF. The CDR3 DNA reads TGTGCCAGCAGCCAAGATGCACCCTCCTACAATGAGCAGTTCTTC.